The 13 T cell receptor beta chains in this list originate from one sample, sequenced in a study of cytomegalovirus exposure and HLA in healthy donors. The PCR used 60 Vbeta and 13 Jbeta primers. Generated by immunoSEQ multiplex PCR, the TCRdb table keeps only in-frame clones and is missing some. This table has some 63,000 clones, about 80% appearing once. The sample was PBMCs. The receptors come from a human donor in good health.

Comment on this clone: A junction end diverges from the germline sequence, so it may reflect a read error. The J gene is TRBJ1-4, the V gene TRBV7-9, with D possibly matching TRBD1 (6 bases). The CDR3 is 13 amino acids. Germline loops: CDR1 SEHNR, CDR2 FQNEAQ (reference sequence). The CDR3 DNA reads TGTTCCAGCCACAGGGCCGCCGGCGAAAAACTGTTTTTT. Translated: CSSHRAAGEKLFF. The full variable domain, its missing parts supplied by reference TRBV7-9 and TRBJ1-4, is DTGVSQNPRHKITKRGQNVTFRCDPISEHNRLYWYRQTLGQGPEFLTYFQNEAQLEKSRLLSDRFSAERPKGSFSTLEIQRTEQGDSAMYLCSSHRAAGEKLFFGSGTQLSVL.

The gene calls are TRBV7-6 and TRBJ2-7, with 7 bases aligning to TRBD2. V was clipped by 2 bases and J by 2 bases; unmatched bases: 3. Germline-derived CDR1 and CDR2 are SGHVS and FNYEAQ. This CDR3 region has 14 residues. The CDR3 DNA follows: TGTGCCAGCAGCTTAAGACTAGCACCCTACGAGCAGTACTTC. Translating gives CASSLRLAPYEQYF.

CDR3 coding DNA: TGTGCCAGCTCCACCTACAGGGCAGACACTGAAGCTTTCTTT. It encodes CASSTYRADTEAFF. The rearrangement links TRBV28 to TRBJ1-1; a weak D match, TRBD1 (6 bases). In germline, CDR1 is MDHEN, CDR2 SYDVKM. V was cut by 8 bases and J by 3 bases, with 16 bases left in between. The CDR3 runs to 14 residues.

CDR3 amino acids: CASSLASAGVFTEQFF. CDR3 bases: TGTGCCAGCAGCTTAGCTTCCGCGGGAGTGTTTACTGAGCAGTTCTTC. V usage is TRBV7-2 and J usage is TRBJ2-1, with 7 bases matching TRBD2. The V and J ends lost 0 bases and 9 bases, in that order; junction bases with no gene match: 11. CDR1 is SGHTA and CDR2 is FQGNSA in the germline V gene. This CDR3 spans 16 amino acids.

This clone has more than one count but fewer than ten. This rearrangement joins TRBV5-1 to TRBJ2-7, with a possible D match to TRBD2 (6 bases). Per germline, CDR1 SGHRS and CDR2 YFSETQ. Deletions cut 0 bases from V and 3 bases from J, with 13 bases between. The CDR3 sequence is 15 residues long. The CDR3 reads CASSLDPGLNYEQYF. Written as DNA, the CDR3 is TGCGCCAGCAGCTTGGACCCGGGACTCAACTACGAGCAGTACTTC.

The rearrangement links TRBV19 to TRBJ2-1, with 8 bases lining up with TRBD1. Germline V lookup: CDR1 LNHDA, CDR2 SQIVND (reference sequence). The CDR3 runs to 13 residues. With 8 bases clipped from V and 5 bases from J, the junction kept 5 bases outside the gene matches. CDR3: CASSGGENNEQFF. The CDR3 DNA follows: TGTGCCAGTTCAGGGGGCGAAAACAATGAGCAGTTCTTC.

This chain uses TRBV4-2 with TRBJ2-7, with 9 bases that match TRBD2. From germline, CDR1 is LGHNA and CDR2 YNFKEQ. The CDR3 has 17 residues. The V segment lost 1 base and the J segment 0 bases; nucleotides outside the gene matches: 7. CDR3 nucleotide sequence: TGTGCCAGCAGCCAAGGGCAAAGCGGGAGGCTCTCCTACGAGCAGTACTTC. Protein product: CASSQGQSGRLSYEQYF.

The CDR3 DNA reads TGTGCCAGCAGTTTACACGGACACTCATTGATGAACACTGAAGCTTTCTTT. This sequence encodes CASSLHGHSLMNTEAFF. The genes are TRBV28 and TRBJ1-1; D perhaps matches TRBD1 (5 bases). The CDR3 spans 17 residues. From germline, CDR1 is MDHEN and CDR2 SYDVKM. V shed 2 bases and J shed 0 bases, with 16 bases lying between them.

The rearrangement uses TRBV25-1 and TRBJ1-2; D possibly corresponds to TRBD1 (5 bases). V was cut by 3 bases and J by 6 bases, with 14 bases left in between. The CDR3 runs to 14 residues. Germline CDR1 reads MGHDK; CDR2 reads SYGVNS. This CDR3 reads CASSDGRGWDGYTF. CDR3 DNA: TGTGCCAGCAGTGATGGTAGGGGCTGGGATGGCTACACCTTC.

The J gene is TRBJ2-5, the V gene TRBV2; TRBD2 is a possible D gene (6 bases). The CDR3 extends over 14 amino acids. V was trimmed by 7 bases and J by 11 bases, leaving 23 bases between them. Per germline, CDR1 SNHLY and CDR2 FYNNEI. CDR3 in DNA: TGTGCCAGCAACAGCGGAGGGTATCACTATGAGCAGTACTTC. This gives the protein CASNSGGYHYEQYF.

This sequence joins TRBV25-1 and TRBJ1-1; 8 nucleotides match TRBD1. The CDR3 loop spans 11 amino acids. Germline V gene lookup returns CDR1 MGHDK and CDR2 SYGVNS. Losses at the gene ends were 10 bases for V and 8 bases for J; bases not matched to a gene: 6. CDR3 amino acids: CATRQGLEAFF. The CDR3 DNA follows: TGTGCCACCAGACAGGGGCTCGAAGCTTTCTTT.

The chain uses TRBV15 and TRBJ2-2; TRBD2 agrees at 8 bases. From germline, CDR1 is LNHNV and CDR2 YYDKDF (reference sequence). The trim removed 0 bases at V and 7 bases at J, leaving 13 bases unmatched. The CDR3 runs 18 residues. The CDR3 bases are TGTGCCACCAGCAGAGATGGTCGGGCTAGCGGGTTTGGCGGGGAGCTGTTTTTT. This codes for CATSRDGRASGFGGELFF. The whole variable domain, remainder taken from reference TRBV15 and TRBJ2-2, is DAMVIQNPRYQVTQFGKPVTLSCSQTLNHNVMYWYQQKSSQAPKLLFHYYDKDFNNEADTPDNFQSRRPNTSFCFLDIRSPGLGDTAMYLCATSRDGRASGFGGELFFGEGSRLTVL.

The chain combines TRBV4-1 with TRBJ2-7; possible D gene TRBD1, 5 bases. This CDR3 is 19 amino acids long. V was pared by 1 base and J by 2 bases, with 24 bases between. Germline V gene data show CDR1 as MGHRA and CDR2 as YSYEKL. The CDR3 loop is CASSQGGAGQSKGTYEQYF. In DNA form, the CDR3 reads TGCGCCAGCAGCCAAGGAGGTGCAGGGCAGTCAAAAGGGACCTACGAGCAGTACTTC.